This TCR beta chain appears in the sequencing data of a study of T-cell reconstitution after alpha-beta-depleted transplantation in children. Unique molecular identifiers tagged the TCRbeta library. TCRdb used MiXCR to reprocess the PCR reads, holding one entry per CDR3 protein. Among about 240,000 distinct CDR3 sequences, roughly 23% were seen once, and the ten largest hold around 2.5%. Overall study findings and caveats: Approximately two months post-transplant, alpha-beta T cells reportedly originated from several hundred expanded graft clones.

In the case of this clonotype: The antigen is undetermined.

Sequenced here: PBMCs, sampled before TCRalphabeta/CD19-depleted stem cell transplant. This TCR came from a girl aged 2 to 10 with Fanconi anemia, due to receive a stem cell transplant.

The CDR3 DNA reads as TGTGCCAGTAGTTTTTTGGGGAGTCAGCCCCAGCATTTT. The encoded protein is CASSFLGSQPQHF. V is TRBV19 and J is TRBJ1-5; D unresolved. Germline V gives CDR1 LNHDA, CDR2 SQIVND (reference sequence). Trimming stripped 5 bases from V and 6 bases from J, with 11 bases between. This CDR3 has 13 amino acids.